The 29 T cell receptor beta chains below all came from one sample that was sequenced in a study of T cells in localized non-small cell lung cancer. Profiling relied on immunoSEQ multiplex PCR, and the TCRdb table lists in-frame clones only, not all of them. Of tens of thousands of clones listed, roughly 90% are singletons. The sample was peripheral blood mononuclear cells, taken before any cancer treatment. These receptors were taken from a woman between 35 and 75 years old with stage III lung adenocarcinoma.

This rearrangement joins TRBV28 to TRBJ2-7, with no clear D. The CDR3 covers 16 residues. Trimming stripped 2 bases from V and 1 base from J, with 15 bases between. The germline CDR1 and CDR2 sequences are MDHEN and SYDVKM. CDR3 sequence (DNA): TGTGCCAGCAGTTTAGGCGGACGAGACCCGTCCTACGAGCAGTACTTC. Translating gives CASSLGGRDPSYEQYF.

The V call is TRBV27, the J call TRBJ2-1; 8 bases fit TRBD2. This CDR3 is built from 18 residues. With 9 bases clipped from V and 5 bases from J, the junction kept 21 bases outside the gene matches. Germline CDR1 MNHEY, CDR2 SMNVEV (reference sequence). In DNA, the CDR3 is TGTGCCAGTTATCCACCCCCAGCAAAGCGGGGGAATAACAATGAGCAGTTCTTC. As protein: CASYPPPAKRGNNNEQFF.

The chain carries TRBV4-1 and TRBJ2-5; a weak D match, TRBD2 (6 bases). V dropped 5 bases and J dropped 5 bases, with 18 bases sitting between them. The CDR3 is 15 amino acids. The germline V gene encodes CDR1 MGHRA and CDR2 YSYEKL. The CDR3 sequence: CASSKGTRETETQYF. CDR3 DNA: TGCGCCAGCAGCAAGGGCACCCGGGAGACTGAGACCCAGTACTTC.

This sequence joins TRBV5-4 and TRBJ2-5; D call uncertain. Germline loops: CDR1 SGHNT, CDR2 YYREEE (reference sequence). There are 11 residues in the CDR3. Deletions cut 2 bases from V and 3 bases from J, with 2 bases between. CDR3 sequence: CASSLEETQYF. The CDR3 DNA follows: TGTGCCAGCAGCTTAGAAGAGACCCAGTACTTC.

The gene calls are TRBV10-3 and TRBJ1-1; 7 positions match TRBD1. V shed 2 bases and J 1 base; nucleotides not matched to a gene: 4. This CDR3 is built from 15 residues. Germline V gene data show CDR1 as ENHRY and CDR2 as SYGVKD. The CDR3 sequence is CAISETGVANTEAFF. Written as DNA, the CDR3 is TGTGCCATCAGTGAGACAGGGGTCGCGAACACTGAAGCTTTCTTT.

The chain joins TRBV15 to TRBJ1-6, with a tentative D call TRBD1 (5 bases). The ends were cut back, 0 bases at V and 10 bases at J, with 13 bases in the middle. From germline, CDR1 is LNHNV and CDR2 YYDKDF (reference sequence). This CDR3 contains 15 residues. The DNA of the CDR3 is TGTGCCACCAGCAGAGATGGTCAGGGTAGATCACCCCTCCACTTT. This gives the protein CATSRDGQGRSPLHF.

V is TRBV28 and J is TRBJ2-6; D may be TRBD1 or TRBD2 (5 bases each). Trimming removed 5 bases at V and 0 bases at J, with 11 bases between. CDR1 is MDHEN, CDR2 SYDVKM, per germline. CDR3 length: 16 residues. In DNA, the CDR3 is TGTGCCAGCAGTCGGGACCCCCTCTCTGGGGCCAACGTCCTGACTTTC. Translated, it gives CASSRDPLSGANVLTF. The full variable domain, rest sourced from reference TRBV28 and TRBJ2-6, is DVKVTQSSRYLVKRTGEKVFLECVQDMDHENMFWYRQDPGLGLRLIYFSYDVKMKEKGDIPEGYSVSREKKERFSLILESASTNQTSMYLCASSRDPLSGANVLTFGAGSRLTVL.

The CDR3 sequence: CASIARQGTEAFF. As DNA, the CDR3 is TGTGCCAGCATCGCCCGACAGGGGACTGAAGCTTTCTTT. This chain uses TRBV5-6 with TRBJ1-1, with 8 bases aligning to TRBD1. The CDR3 has 13 amino acids. J gave up 5 bases and V 6 bases, and 6 bases lay outside the gene matches. Germline CDR1 SGHDT, CDR2 YYEEEE. Based on the CDR3 plus reference TRBV5-6 and TRBJ1-1, the full variable domain is DAGVTQSPTHLIKTRGQQVTLRCSPKSGHDTVSWYQQALGQGPQFIFQYYEEEERQRGNFPDRFSGHQFPNYSSELNVNALLLGDSALYLCASIARQGTEAFFGQGTRLTVV.

In this sample, this clone turned up a few times. The CDR3 bases are TGTGCCAGCAGCTTAGCGGGGGCAGGGGGAGGGCAGCCCCAGCATTTT. Encoded protein: CASSLAGAGGGQPQHF. This sequence joins TRBV7-2 and TRBJ1-5, with 7 bases lining up with TRBD1. The germline CDR1 and CDR2 sequences are SGHTA and FQGNSA. The CDR3 covers 16 residues. V gave up 0 bases and J gave up 7 bases; unmatched junction bases: 9.

This chain joins TRBV5-4 and TRBJ1-1; a possible D gene is TRBD1 (6 bases). V was pared by 2 bases and J by 5 bases, with 13 bases between. Germline V gene data show CDR1 as SGHNT and CDR2 as YYREEE (reference sequence). This CDR3 comprises 14 residues. The CDR3 sequence is CASSLYRDSTEAFF. In DNA, the CDR3 is TGTGCCAGCAGCTTATACAGGGATAGTACTGAAGCTTTCTTT.

This sequence joins TRBV7-9 and TRBJ2-2, with a possible D match to TRBD2 (6 bases). Germline assignment: CDR1 SEHNR and CDR2 FQNEAQ (reference sequence). V was pared by 6 bases and J by 2 bases, with 19 bases between. The CDR3 has 17 amino acids. CDR3: CASRSRDFRPNTGELFF. DNA of the CDR3: TGTGCCAGCAGAAGTAGGGACTTCCGACCCAACACCGGGGAGCTGTTTTTT. Supplemented by reference TRBV7-9 and TRBJ2-2, the full variable domain reads DTGVSQNPRHKITKRGQNVTFRCDPISEHNRLYWYRQTLGQGPEFLTYFQNEAQLEKSRLLSDRFSAERPKGSFSTLEIQRTEQGDSAMYLCASRSRDFRPNTGELFFGEGSRLTVL.

The genes are TRBV7-9 and TRBJ2-1; D is ambiguous. Germline CDR1 and CDR2: SEHNR and FQNEAQ (reference sequence). This CDR3 has 12 amino acids. The V end was cut by 5 bases, the J end by 7 bases, with 9 bases between. The chain's CDR3 is CASSLSGNEQFF. The DNA for the CDR3 is TGTGCCAGCAGCCTTAGTGGTAATGAGCAGTTCTTC.

This clone appeared a single time. The rearrangement joins TRBV11-2 to TRBJ1-2; 9 bases fit TRBD1. The J segment lost 4 bases and the V segment lost 5 bases, leaving 5 bases of the junction unmatched. Germline values: CDR1 SGHAT, CDR2 FQNNGV. This CDR3 comprises 14 residues. The CDR3 DNA is TGTGCCAGCAGCCCGGGGACAGGGCTCTATGGCTACACCTTC. This codes for CASSPGTGLYGYTF. The variable domain in full, completed from reference TRBV11-2 and TRBJ1-2, reads EAGVAQSPRYKIIEKRQSVAFWCNPISGHATLYWYQQILGQGPKLLIQFQNNGVVDDSQLPKDRFSAERLKGVDSTLKIQPAKLEDSAVYLCASSPGTGLYGYTFGSGTRLTVV.

Comment on this clone: The same CDR3 is also encoded by other DNA sequences in this sample. The chain recombines TRBV6-1 with TRBJ2-7; 12 bases are a match to TRBD2. J lost 2 bases, V lost 0 bases, and 5 bases had no gene match. The length of the CDR3 is 17 residues. Germline V lookup: CDR1 MNHNS, CDR2 SASEGT. The DNA of the CDR3 is TGTGCCAGCAGTGAAGCGGGGACTAGCGGGCTTACCTACGAGCAGTACTTC. The encoded protein is CASSEAGTSGLTYEQYF.

This sequence joins TRBV19 and TRBJ1-5; 8 bases line up with TRBD1. This CDR3 contains 15 residues. The germline gives CDR1 LNHDA, CDR2 SQIVND (reference sequence). J gave up 6 bases and V 1 base, and 5 bases lay outside the gene matches. CDR3 in amino acids: CASSIGDRGSQPQHF. The CDR3 DNA sequence: TGTGCCAGTAGTATAGGAGACAGGGGTAGTCAGCCCCAGCATTTT.

The rearrangement joins TRBV19 to TRBJ1-2; 7 bases are a match to TRBD1. The length of the CDR3 is 15 residues. V lost 6 bases and J lost 4; bases outside the gene matches: 11. The germline gives CDR1 LNHDA, CDR2 SQIVND (reference sequence). CDR3 nucleotides: TGTGCCAGTAGGATGACAGGGCGCCTTCCCTATGGCTACACCTTC. Amino acid sequence: CASRMTGRLPYGYTF. The full variable domain, its missing parts supplied by reference TRBV19 and TRBJ1-2, is DGGITQSPKYLFRKEGQNVTLSCEQNLNHDAMYWYRQDPGQGLRLIYYSQIVNDFQKGDIAEGYSVSREKKESFPLTVTSAQKNPTAFYLCASRMTGRLPYGYTFGSGTRLTVV.

J is TRBJ2-3 and V is TRBV4-1, with D uncertain. With 4 bases removed from V and 2 bases from J, the gap between germline ends came to 10 bases. CDR3 size: 14 residues. Germline V gene sequence: CDR1 MGHRA, CDR2 YSYEKL. Here the CDR3 DNA reads TGCGCCAGCAGCCTACGGGCCGACACAGATACGCAGTATTTT. This gives the protein CASSLRADTDTQYF.

The chain is built from TRBV29-1 and TRBJ1-2, with unresolved D. This CDR3 has 11 residues. Germline V gene sequence: CDR1 SQVTM, CDR2 ANQGSEA. Trimming shortened V by 4 bases and J by 3 bases, and 6 bases separated the two germline ends. The CDR3: CSVVQDYGYTF. The CDR3, as DNA: TGCAGCGTTGTACAAGACTATGGCTACACCTTC.

The chain is built from TRBV6-6 and TRBJ1-5; D is uncertain. V was trimmed by 4 bases and J by 6 bases, leaving 13 bases between them. The CDR3 consists of 14 residues. CDR1 is MNHNY, CDR2 SVGAGI, per germline (reference sequence). The CDR3 region is CASSLRDVSQPQHF. The CDR3 DNA reads TGTGCCAGCAGTTTACGGGATGTCTCTCAGCCCCAGCATTTT.

V gene TRBV27 combines with J gene TRBJ2-3, with D uncertain. The CDR3 runs 14 residues. Germline CDR1 is MNHEY and CDR2 is SMNVEV (reference sequence). V shed 6 bases and J shed 4 bases, with 14 bases lying between them. For the CDR3, the DNA is TGTGCCAGCAGCCGCAGTCTTTTGGCAGATACGCAGTATTTT. Translation gives CASSRSLLADTQYF.

In its sample, this clone was seen once. V and J are TRBV13 and TRBJ2-5, with 12 bases lining up with TRBD2. This CDR3 has 15 amino acids. The germline gives CDR1 PRHDT, CDR2 FYEKMQ (reference sequence). Trimming took 6 bases from V and 5 from J; bases not matched to a gene: 7. The DNA of the CDR3 is TGTGCCAGCAGTTTGACTAGCGGGAGAGGCGAGACCCAGTACTTC. It specifies CASSLTSGRGETQYF.

The chain recombines TRBV6-5 with TRBJ1-2, with a weak D call TRBD1 (6 bases). Germline V gene lookup returns CDR1 MNHEY and CDR2 SVGAGI. Between the trimmed V and J ends, which lost 6 bases and 1 base, there was a span of 12 bases. This CDR3 contains 14 residues. The chain's CDR3 is CASRGGGNNYGYTF. The CDR3 DNA reads TGTGCCAGCAGGGGGGGCGGCAATAACTATGGCTACACCTTC.

This chain joins TRBV6-5 and TRBJ1-2; D perhaps matches TRBD1 (6 bases). Trimming cost V 5 bases and J 4 bases, with 11 bases left between them. CDR1 is MNHEY, CDR2 SVGAGI, per germline. This CDR3 contains 13 residues. The CDR3 spells CASSLGHLYGYTF. CDR3 nucleotide sequence: TGTGCCAGCAGTCTGGGACACCTCTATGGCTACACCTTC.

The chain employs TRBV6-1 and TRBJ1-5, with D possibly matching TRBD1 (6 bases). The V and J ends lost 4 bases and 1 base respectively, with 26 bases between them. Germline V CDR1 and CDR2: MNHNS, SASEGT. The CDR3 totals 20 residues. This chain's CDR3 is CASSGSGERGYRLSNQPQHF. CDR3 sequence (DNA): TGTGCCAGCAGTGGGTCAGGGGAGAGGGGATACCGGTTGAGCAATCAGCCCCAGCATTTT.

V is TRBV19 and J is TRBJ1-1; D call uncertain. Germline V gives CDR1 LNHDA, CDR2 SQIVND (reference sequence). This CDR3 spans 14 amino acids. The V end was cut by 5 bases, the J end by 1 base, with 11 bases between. The CDR3 reads CASSPPKGNTEAFF. CDR3 DNA sequence: TGTGCCAGTAGTCCTCCTAAGGGGAACACTGAAGCTTTCTTT.

This sequence joins TRBV11-2 and TRBJ2-5; the D gene is possibly TRBD1 (6 bases). Germline CDR1 and CDR2: SGHAT and FQNNGV. The CDR3 is 14 residues long. V was clipped by 2 bases and J by 1 base, with 8 bases between them. This CDR3 reads CASSLYRAQETQYF. CDR3 in DNA: TGTGCCAGCAGCTTATACAGGGCCCAAGAGACCCAGTACTTC.

This clone occurred a few times. This chain joins TRBV11-3 and TRBJ1-1; no clear D. V was shortened by 3 bases and J by 4 bases, with 9 bases between the two germline ends. The CDR3 extends over 13 amino acids. Per germline, CDR1 SGHNT and CDR2 YENEEA. For the CDR3, the DNA is TGTGCCAGCAGCTTCGGGTTGGGCACTGAAGCTTTCTTT. Translating it yields CASSFGLGTEAFF.

V gene TRBV30 combines with J gene TRBJ2-6; TRBD2 is a possible D gene (7 bases). Between the trimmed V and J ends, which lost 1 base and 0 bases, there was a span of 13 bases. CDR1 and CDR2 from the germline V gene are GTSNPN and SVGIG (reference sequence). There are 17 residues in the CDR3. The CDR3 bases are TGTGCCTGGAGTGGATGGAGGGGGGGCTCTGGGGCCAACGTCCTGACTTTC. Protein sequence: CAWSGWRGGSGANVLTF.

The CDR3 loop is CASSADSYNEQFF. DNA for the CDR3: TGTGCCAGCAGTGCGGATTCCTACAATGAGCAGTTCTTC. The chain couples TRBV2 to TRBJ2-1; D unclear. Trimming took off 4 bases at V and 1 base at J, with 5 bases between the two ends. Germline assignment: CDR1 SNHLY and CDR2 FYNNEI. CDR3 length: 13 residues.